The sequence of this TCR beta chain was determined in a study of human T cells and chemical hapten exposure. For the study at large: TCR yields differed between samples (mainly from small differences in pooled library volume).

What the library attached to individual cDNA molecules were unique molecular identifiers. Original data processing: Per-sample TCR counts ranged from roughly 23,224 to 750,000, median roughly 87,000. TCRdb independently ran MiXCR on the RACE reads; one entry per CDR3 protein. TCRdb's processing, not the authors', yielded these V and J calls. The sample lists 50,000 to 70,000 distinct CDR3 sequences, about 6% occurring once. Germline CDR1 and CDR2: MNHNY and SVGAGI (reference sequence). The CDR3 is 13 residues long. V was trimmed by 5 bases and J by 4 bases, leaving 11 bases between them. This clonotype has at least ten counts. The antigen remains unidentified. Time point noted: healthy volunteer bleed at 6 weeks. It was from unfractionated whole blood that total RNA was extracted. Study-wide findings and caveats: TCRs above 1 in 1000 frequency stayed constant with DPC sensitization.

The receptor's source is a female donor in good health. Some clones in this sample may be carry-over from other donors' samples. Sequenced input: whole blood. The chain couples TRBV6-6 to TRBJ1-1, with D maybe TRBD1 (6 bases). The CDR3 here is CASSHREVTEAFF. CDR3 DNA: TGTGCCAGCAGTCACAGGGAAGTCACTGAAGCTTTCTTT.